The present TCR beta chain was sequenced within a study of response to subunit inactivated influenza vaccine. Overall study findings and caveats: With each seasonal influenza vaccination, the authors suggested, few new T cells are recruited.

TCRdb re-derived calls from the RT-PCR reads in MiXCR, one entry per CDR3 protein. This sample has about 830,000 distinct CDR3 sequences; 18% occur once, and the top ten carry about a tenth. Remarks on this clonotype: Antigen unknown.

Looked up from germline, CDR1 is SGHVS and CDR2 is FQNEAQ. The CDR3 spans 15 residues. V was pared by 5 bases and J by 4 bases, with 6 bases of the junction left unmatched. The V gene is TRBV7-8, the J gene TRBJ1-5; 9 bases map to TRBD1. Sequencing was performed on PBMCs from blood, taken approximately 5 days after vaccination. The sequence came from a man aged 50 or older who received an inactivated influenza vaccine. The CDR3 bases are TGTGCCAGCAGCAACCGGGACAGGGTAAATCAGCCCCAGCATTTT. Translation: CASSNRDRVNQPQHF.